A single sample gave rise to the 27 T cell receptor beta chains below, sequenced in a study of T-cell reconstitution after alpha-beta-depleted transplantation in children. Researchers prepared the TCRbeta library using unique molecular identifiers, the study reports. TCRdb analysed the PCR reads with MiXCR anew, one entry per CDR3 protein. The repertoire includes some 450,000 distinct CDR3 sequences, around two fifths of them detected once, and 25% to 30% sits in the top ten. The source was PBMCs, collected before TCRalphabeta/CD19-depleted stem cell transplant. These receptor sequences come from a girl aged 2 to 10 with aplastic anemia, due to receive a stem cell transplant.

CDR3 sequence (DNA): TGTGCAAGTCGCTGGGTCGGACATTCCAGCACAGATACGCAGTATTTT. As protein: CASRWVGHSSTDTQYF. This sequence joins TRBV12-2 and TRBJ2-3; the table gives TRBD1 as D, unverified against the DNA. TRBV12-2 is a pseudogene. The CDR3 is 16 residues long.

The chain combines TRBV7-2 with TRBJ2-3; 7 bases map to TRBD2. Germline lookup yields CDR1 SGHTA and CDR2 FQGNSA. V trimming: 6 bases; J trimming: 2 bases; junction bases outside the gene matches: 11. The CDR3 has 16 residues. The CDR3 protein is CASRSYIAGSTDTQYF. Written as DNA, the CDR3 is TGTGCCAGCAGAAGCTACATAGCGGGTTCCACAGATACGCAGTATTTT.

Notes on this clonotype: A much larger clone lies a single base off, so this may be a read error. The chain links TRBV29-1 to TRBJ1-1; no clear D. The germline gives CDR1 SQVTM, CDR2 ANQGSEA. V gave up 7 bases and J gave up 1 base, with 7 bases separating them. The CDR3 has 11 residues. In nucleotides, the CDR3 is TGCAGCGCTGTCCGGAACACTGAAGCTTTCTTT. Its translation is CSAVRNTEAFF.

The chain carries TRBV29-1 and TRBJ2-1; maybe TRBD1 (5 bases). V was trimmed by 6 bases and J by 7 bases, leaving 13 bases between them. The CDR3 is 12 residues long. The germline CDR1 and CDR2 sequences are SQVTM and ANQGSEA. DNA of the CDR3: TGCAGCGTGGATCAGGGTGAGAATGAGCAGTTCTTC. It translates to CSVDQGENEQFF.

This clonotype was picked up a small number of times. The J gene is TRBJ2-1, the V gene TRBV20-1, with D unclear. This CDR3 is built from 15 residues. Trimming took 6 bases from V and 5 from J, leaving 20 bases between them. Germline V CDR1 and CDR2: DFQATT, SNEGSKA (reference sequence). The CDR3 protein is CSAPNLFRNDNEQFF. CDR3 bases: TGCAGTGCGCCGAACTTGTTCCGGAACGACAATGAGCAGTTCTTC.

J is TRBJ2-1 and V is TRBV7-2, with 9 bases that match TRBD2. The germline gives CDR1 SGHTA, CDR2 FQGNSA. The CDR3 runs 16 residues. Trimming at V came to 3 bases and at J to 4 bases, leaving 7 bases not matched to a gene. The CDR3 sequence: CASSLLAGARYNEQFF. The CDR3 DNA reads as TGTGCCAGCAGCTTGTTAGCGGGAGCCCGTTACAATGAGCAGTTCTTC.

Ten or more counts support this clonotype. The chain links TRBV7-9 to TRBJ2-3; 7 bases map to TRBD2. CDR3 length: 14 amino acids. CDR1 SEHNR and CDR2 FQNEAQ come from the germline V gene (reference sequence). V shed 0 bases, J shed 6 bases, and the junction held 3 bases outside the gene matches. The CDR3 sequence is CASSLAGAGDTQYF. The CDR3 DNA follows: TGTGCCAGCAGCTTAGCGGGAGCGGGGGATACGCAGTATTTT.

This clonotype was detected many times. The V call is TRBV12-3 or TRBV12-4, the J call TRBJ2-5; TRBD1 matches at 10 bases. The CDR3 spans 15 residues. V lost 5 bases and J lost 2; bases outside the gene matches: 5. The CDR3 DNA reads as TGTGCCAGCAGTCGCGACAGGGGGCGGCAAGAGACCCAGTACTTC. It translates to CASSRDRGRQETQYF.

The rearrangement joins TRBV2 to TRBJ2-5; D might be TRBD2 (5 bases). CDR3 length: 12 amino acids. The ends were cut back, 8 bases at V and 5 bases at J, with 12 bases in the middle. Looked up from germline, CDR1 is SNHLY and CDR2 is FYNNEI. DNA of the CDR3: TGTGCCAGCTTAGGACTGTGGGAGACCCAGTACTTC. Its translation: CASLGLWETQYF.

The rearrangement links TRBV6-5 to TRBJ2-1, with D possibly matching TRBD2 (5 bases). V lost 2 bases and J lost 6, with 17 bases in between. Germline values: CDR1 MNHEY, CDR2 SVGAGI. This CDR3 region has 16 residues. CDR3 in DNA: TGTGCCAGCAGTTACATTGGCAAGCGGTTTCTCAATGAGCAGTTCTTC. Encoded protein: CASSYIGKRFLNEQFF.

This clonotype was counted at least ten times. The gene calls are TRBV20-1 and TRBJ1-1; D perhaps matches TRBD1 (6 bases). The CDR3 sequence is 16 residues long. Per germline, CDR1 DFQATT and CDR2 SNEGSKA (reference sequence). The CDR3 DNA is TGCAGCTCTACCAGACAGGCTGACTTTGGAGGCACTGAAGCTTTCTTT. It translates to CSSTRQADFGGTEAFF.

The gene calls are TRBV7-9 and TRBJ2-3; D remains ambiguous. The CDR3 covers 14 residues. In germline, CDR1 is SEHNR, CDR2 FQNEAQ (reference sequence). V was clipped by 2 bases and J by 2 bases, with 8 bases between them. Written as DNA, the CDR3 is TGTGCCAGCAGCTTAAGTCTTACCACAGATACGCAGTATTTT. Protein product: CASSLSLTTDTQYF.

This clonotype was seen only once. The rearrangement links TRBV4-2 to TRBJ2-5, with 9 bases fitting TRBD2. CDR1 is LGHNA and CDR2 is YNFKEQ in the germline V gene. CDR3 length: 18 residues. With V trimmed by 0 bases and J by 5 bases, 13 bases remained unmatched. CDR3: CASSQDREEAGGFETQYF. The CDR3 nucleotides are TGTGCCAGCAGCCAAGATAGGGAAGAAGCGGGGGGATTTGAGACCCAGTACTTC.

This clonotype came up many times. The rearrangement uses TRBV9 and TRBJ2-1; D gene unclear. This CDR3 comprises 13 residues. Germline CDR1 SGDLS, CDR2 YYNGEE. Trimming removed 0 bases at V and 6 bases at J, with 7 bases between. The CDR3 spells CASSVGGFNEQFF. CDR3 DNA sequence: TGTGCCAGCAGCGTAGGCGGTTTCAATGAGCAGTTCTTC.

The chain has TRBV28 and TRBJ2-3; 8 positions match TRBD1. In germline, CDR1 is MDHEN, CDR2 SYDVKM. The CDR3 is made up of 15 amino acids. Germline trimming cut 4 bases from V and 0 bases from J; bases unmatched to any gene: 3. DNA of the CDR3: TGTGCCAGCAGTTGGGGACAGGTCAGCACAGATACGCAGTATTTT. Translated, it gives CASSWGQVSTDTQYF. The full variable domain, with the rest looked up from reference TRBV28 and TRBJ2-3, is DVKVTQSSRYLVKRTGEKVFLECVQDMDHENMFWYRQDPGLGLRLIYFSYDVKMKEKGDIPEGYSVSREKKERFSLILESASTNQTSMYLCASSWGQVSTDTQYFGPGTRLTVL.

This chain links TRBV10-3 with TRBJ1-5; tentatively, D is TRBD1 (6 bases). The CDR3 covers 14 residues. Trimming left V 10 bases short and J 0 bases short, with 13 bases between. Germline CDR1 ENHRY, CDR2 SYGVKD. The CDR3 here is CATGQPDSNQPQHF. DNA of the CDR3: TGTGCCACTGGACAGCCCGATAGCAATCAGCCCCAGCATTTT.

The CDR3 reads CASSSGLAGINEQFF. Here the CDR3 DNA reads TGTGCCAGCAGCTCGGGACTAGCGGGAATCAATGAGCAGTTCTTC. The chain employs TRBV7-3 and TRBJ2-1; 13 bases match TRBD2. The CDR3 consists of 15 residues. Germline loops: CDR1 SGHTA, CDR2 FQGTGA. V lost 4 bases and J lost 6; bases outside the gene matches: 3. Complete variable domain (other parts from reference TRBV7-3 and TRBJ2-1): GAGVSQTPSNKVTEKGKYVELRCDPISGHTALYWYRQSLGQGPEFLIYFQGTGAADDSGLPNDRFFAVRPEGSVSTLKIQRTERGDSAVYLCASSSGLAGINEQFFGPGTRLTVL.

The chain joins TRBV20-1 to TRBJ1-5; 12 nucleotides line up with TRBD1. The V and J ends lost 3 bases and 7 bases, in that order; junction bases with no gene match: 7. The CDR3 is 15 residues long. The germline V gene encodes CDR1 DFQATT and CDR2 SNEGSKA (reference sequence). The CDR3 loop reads CSARAGTGGEQPQHF. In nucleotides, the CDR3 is TGCAGTGCTAGGGCCGGGACAGGGGGCGAACAGCCCCAGCATTTT.

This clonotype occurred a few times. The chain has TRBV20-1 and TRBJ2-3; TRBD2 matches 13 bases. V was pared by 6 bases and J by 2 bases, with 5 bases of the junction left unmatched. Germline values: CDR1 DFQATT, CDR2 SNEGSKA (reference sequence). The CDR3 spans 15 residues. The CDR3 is CSALTSGRTTDTQYF. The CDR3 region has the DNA TGCAGTGCCCTGACTAGCGGGAGGACCACAGATACGCAGTATTTT.

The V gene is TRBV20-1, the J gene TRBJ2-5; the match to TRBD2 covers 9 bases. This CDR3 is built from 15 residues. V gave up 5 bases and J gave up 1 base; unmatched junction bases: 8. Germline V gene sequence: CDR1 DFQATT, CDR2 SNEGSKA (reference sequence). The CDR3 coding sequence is TGCAGTGCTTCCCGGGCTAGCGGGGCCCAAGAGACCCAGTACTTC. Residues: CSASRASGAQETQYF.

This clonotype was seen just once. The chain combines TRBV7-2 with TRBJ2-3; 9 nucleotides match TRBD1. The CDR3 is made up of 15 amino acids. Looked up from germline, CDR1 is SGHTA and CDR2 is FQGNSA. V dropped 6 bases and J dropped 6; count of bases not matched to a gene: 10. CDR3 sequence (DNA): TGTGCCAGCAGGTCGGGACAGGGAGGGTTTGATACGCAGTATTTT. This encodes CASRSGQGGFDTQYF. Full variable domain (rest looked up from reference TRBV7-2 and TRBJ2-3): GAGVSQSPSNKVTEKGKDVELRCDPISGHTALYWYRQSLGQGLEFLIYFQGNSAPDKSGLPSDRFSAERTGGSVSTLTIQRTQQEDSAVYLCASRSGQGGFDTQYFGPGTRLTVL.

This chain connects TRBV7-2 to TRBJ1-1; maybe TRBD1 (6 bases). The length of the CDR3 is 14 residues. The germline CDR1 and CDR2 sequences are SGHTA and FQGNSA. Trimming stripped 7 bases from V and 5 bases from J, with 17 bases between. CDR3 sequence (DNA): TGTGCCAGCACCCCAAGGGACACAATTACTGAAGCTTTCTTT. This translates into CASTPRDTITEAFF.

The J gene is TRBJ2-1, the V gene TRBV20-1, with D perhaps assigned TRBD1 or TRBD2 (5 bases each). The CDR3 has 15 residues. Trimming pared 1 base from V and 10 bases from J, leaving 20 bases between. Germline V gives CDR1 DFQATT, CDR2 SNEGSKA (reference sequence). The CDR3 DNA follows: TGCAGTGCTAGAGGAGGGGAGATTACTTCGAGGGAGCAGTTCTTC. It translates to CSARGGEITSREQFF.

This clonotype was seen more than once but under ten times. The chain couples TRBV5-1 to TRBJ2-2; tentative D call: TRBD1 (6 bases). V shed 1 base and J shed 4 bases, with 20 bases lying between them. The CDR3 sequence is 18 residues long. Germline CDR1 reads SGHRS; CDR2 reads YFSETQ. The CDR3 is CASSLPRGIGTRTGELFF. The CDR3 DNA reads TGCGCCAGCAGCTTGCCAAGGGGGATAGGCACCCGCACCGGGGAGCTGTTTTTT. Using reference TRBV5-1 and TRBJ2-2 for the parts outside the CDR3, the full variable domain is KAGVTQTPRYLIKTRGQQVTLSCSPISGHRSVSWYQQTPGQGLQFLFEYFSETQRNKGNFPGRFSGRQFSNSRSEMNVSTLELGDSALYLCASSLPRGIGTRTGELFFGEGSRLTVL.

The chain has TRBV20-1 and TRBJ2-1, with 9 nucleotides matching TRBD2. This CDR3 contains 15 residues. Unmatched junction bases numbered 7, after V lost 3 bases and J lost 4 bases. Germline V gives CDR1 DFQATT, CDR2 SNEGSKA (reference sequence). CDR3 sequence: CSARARLAVYNEQFF. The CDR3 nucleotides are TGCAGTGCTAGGGCCCGACTAGCGGTTTACAATGAGCAGTTCTTC.

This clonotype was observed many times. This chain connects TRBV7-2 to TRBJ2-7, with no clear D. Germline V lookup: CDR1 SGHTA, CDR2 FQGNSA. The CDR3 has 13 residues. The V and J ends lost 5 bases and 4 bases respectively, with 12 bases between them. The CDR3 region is CASSPAPGYEQYF. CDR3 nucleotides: TGTGCCAGCAGCCCCGCCCCAGGATACGAGCAGTACTTC.

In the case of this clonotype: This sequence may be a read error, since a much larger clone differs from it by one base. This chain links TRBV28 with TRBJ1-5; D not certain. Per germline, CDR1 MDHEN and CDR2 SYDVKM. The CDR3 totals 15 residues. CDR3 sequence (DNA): TGTGCCAGCAGTTTATTACACGGTAGCAATCACCCCCAGCATTTT. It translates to CASSLLHGSNHPQHF.